These 5 T cell receptor beta chains came from one sample sequenced in a study of blood T cells in healthy people across ages (dated by TCRdb to about 2015). Preparation of the library involved 5' RACE. The listed sequencing device is Illumina HiSeq 2500. The second PCR ran for roughly 7 to 11 cycles and used a J-beta primer mix along with a sample-barcoded 5' primer. The raw public data were reprocessed by TCRdb itself: fastp quality trimming at Q25, MiXCR clonotype calling, in-frame beta chains only. Rows with one shared CDR3 protein collapse into an entry with the most common genes and DNA. In this sample the table shows about a million distinct CDR3 sequences, approximately 50% of which occur a single time. 20% to 25% of the sample is held by the ten biggest clonotypes. Sequenced sample: blood. These receptors were obtained from a woman in her sixties in good health.

The CDR3 region is CASINAGIGENEQFF. DNA for the CDR3: TGTGCCAGCATTAACGCAGGGATCGGTGAGAATGAGCAGTTCTTC. The rearrangement links TRBV6-5 to TRBJ2-1, with TRBD1 as a possible D gene (5 bases). This CDR3 has 15 residues. Trimming pared 7 bases from V and 7 bases from J, leaving 20 bases between. CDR1 is MNHEY and CDR2 is SVGAGI in the germline V gene.

V usage is TRBV28 and J usage is TRBJ2-7, with D perhaps given as TRBD1 or TRBD2 (6 bases each). This CDR3 has 15 residues. Germline CDR1 is MDHEN and CDR2 is SYDVKM. V was shortened by 7 bases and J by 4 bases, with 20 bases between the two germline ends. CDR3 bases: TGTGCCAGCATTCCCGCGGGACATGATTTGTACGAGCAGTACTTC. Protein: CASIPAGHDLYEQYF.

This clonotype was seen a handful of times. The rearrangement links TRBV4-1 to TRBJ1-5; TRBD1 might be the D (6 bases). The CDR3 loop spans 15 amino acids. Germline V lookup: CDR1 MGHRA, CDR2 YSYEKL. Trimming pared 4 bases from V and 2 bases from J, leaving 12 bases between. Here the CDR3 DNA reads TGCGCCAGCAGCCCTACGGACAGCCGCAATCAGCCCCAGCATTTT. It specifies CASSPTDSRNQPQHF.

This sequence joins TRBV4-2 and TRBJ1-2; D gene ambiguous. The CDR3 length is 15 residues. V lost 4 bases and J 5 bases, leaving 17 bases between the germline ends. Germline lookup yields CDR1 LGHNA and CDR2 YNFKEQ. CDR3: CASSREVPGFYGYTF. CDR3 DNA sequence: TGTGCCAGCAGCCGAGAGGTCCCGGGCTTTTATGGCTACACCTTC.

The rearrangement uses TRBV3-1 and TRBJ2-1; D not resolved. Trimming took off 2 bases at V and 5 bases at J, with 13 bases between the two ends. The CDR3 is 15 amino acids. Germline CDR1 reads LGHDT; CDR2 reads YNNKEL (reference sequence). The CDR3 is CASSQRVWADNEQFF. The DNA of the CDR3 is TGTGCCAGCAGCCAACGGGTCTGGGCCGACAATGAGCAGTTCTTC.